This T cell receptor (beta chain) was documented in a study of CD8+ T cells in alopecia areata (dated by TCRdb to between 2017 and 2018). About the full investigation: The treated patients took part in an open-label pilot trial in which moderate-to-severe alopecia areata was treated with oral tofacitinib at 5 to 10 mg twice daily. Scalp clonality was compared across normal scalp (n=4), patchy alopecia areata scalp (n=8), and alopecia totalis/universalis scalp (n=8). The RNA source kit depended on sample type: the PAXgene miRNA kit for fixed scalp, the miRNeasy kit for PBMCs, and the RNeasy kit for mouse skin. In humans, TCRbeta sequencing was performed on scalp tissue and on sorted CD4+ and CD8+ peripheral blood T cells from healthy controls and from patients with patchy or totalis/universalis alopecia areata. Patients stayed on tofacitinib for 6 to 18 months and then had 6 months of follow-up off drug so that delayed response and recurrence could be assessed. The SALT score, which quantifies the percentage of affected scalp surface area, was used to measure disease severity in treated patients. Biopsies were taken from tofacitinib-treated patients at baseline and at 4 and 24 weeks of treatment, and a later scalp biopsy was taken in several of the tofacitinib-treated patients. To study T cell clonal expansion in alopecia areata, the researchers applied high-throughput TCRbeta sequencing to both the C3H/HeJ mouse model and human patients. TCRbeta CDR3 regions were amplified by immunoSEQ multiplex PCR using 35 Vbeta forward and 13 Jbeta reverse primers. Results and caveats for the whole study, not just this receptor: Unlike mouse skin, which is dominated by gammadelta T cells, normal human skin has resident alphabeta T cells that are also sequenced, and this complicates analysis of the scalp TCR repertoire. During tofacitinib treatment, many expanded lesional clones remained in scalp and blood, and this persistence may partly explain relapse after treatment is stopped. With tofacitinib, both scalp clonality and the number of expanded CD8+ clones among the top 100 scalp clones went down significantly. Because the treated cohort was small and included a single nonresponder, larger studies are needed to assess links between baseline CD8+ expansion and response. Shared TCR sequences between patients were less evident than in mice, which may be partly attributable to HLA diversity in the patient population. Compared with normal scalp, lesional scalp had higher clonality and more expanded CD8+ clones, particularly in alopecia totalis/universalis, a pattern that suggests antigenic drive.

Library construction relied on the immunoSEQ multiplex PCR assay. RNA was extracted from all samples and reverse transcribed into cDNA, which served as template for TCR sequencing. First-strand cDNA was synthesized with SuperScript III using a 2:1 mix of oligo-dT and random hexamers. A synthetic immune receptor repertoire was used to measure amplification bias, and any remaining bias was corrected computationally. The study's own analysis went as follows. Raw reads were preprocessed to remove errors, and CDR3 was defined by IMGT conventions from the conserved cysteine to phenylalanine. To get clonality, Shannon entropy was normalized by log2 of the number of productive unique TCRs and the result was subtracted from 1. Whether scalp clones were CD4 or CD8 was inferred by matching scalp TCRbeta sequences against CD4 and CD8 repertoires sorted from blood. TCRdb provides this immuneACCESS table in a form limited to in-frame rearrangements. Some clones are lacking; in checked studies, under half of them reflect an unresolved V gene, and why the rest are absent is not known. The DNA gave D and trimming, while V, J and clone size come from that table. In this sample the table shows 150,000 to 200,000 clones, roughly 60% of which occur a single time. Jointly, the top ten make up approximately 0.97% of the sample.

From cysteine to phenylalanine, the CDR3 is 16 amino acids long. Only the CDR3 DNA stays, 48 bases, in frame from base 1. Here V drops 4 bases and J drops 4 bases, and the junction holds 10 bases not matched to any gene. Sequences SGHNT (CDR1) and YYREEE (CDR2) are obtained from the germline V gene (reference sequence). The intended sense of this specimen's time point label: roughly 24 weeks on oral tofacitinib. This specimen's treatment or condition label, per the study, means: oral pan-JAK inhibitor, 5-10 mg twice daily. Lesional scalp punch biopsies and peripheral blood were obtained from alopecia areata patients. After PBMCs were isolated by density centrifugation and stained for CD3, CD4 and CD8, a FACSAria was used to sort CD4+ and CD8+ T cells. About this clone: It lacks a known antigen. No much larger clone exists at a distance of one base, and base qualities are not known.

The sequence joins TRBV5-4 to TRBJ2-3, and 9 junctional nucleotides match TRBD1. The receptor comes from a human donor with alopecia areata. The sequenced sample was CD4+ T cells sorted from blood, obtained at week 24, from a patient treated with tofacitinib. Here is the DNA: TGTGCCAGCAGCGGATGGGACAGGGAGGGCGCAGATACGCAGTATTTT. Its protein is CASSGWDREGADTQYF.